These 18 T cell receptor beta chains were all obtained from the same sample, sequenced in a study of breast tumors, draining lymph nodes, adjacent tissues. TCRdb called the multiplex PCR reads again in MiXCR, with one record for every CDR3 protein. Altogether 200,000 to 250,000 distinct CDR3 sequences are present, 30% to 35% being singletons, with the ten largest covering 3.6%. Samples came from axillary lymph nodes draining the breast cancer. The source material was axillary lymph node tissue. The origin of the receptors is a female donor with breast cancer. Some clones in this sample may be carry-over from other donors' samples.

Points on this clonotype: Just one base apart from a much larger clone, this may be a read error. The gene calls are TRBV18 and TRBJ2-1; TRBD1 aligns across 8 bases. The V gene's germline CDR1 is KGHSH and CDR2 LQKENI. There are 15 residues in the CDR3. The CDR3 spells CASSRDRGSCNEQFF. The CDR3, as DNA: TGTGCCAGCTCACGAGACAGGGGTTCCTGCAATGAGCAGTTCTTC.

A remark on this clonotype: A much larger clone sits a single nucleotide away, making a read error possible. V gene TRBV4-3 combines with J gene TRBJ2-7, with unresolved D. CDR1 is LGHNA, CDR2 YSLEER, per germline. V was shortened by 2 bases and J by 0 bases, with 8 bases between the two germline ends. The CDR3 length is 14 residues. CDR3 region: CASSQTVPSYEQYF. In DNA, the CDR3 is TGCGCCAGCAGCCAAACAGTCCCCTCCTACGAGCAGTACTTC.

This clonotype has ten or more counts. The chain links TRBV24-1 to TRBJ2-2; D possibly uses TRBD1 or TRBD2 (6 bases each). V lost 10 bases to trimming and J lost 5 bases, with 13 bases between them. The CDR3 loop spans 13 amino acids. The germline CDR1 and CDR2 sequences are KGHDR and SFDVKD. The CDR3 is CATGKGGTGELFF. In DNA, the CDR3 is TGTGCCACTGGGAAAGGGGGGACCGGGGAGCTGTTTTTT.

This clonotype was found many times. The chain combines TRBV7-6 with TRBJ2-3, with D tentatively TRBD2 (5 bases). Per germline, CDR1 SGHVS and CDR2 FNYEAQ. CDR3 size: 15 residues. Trimming removed 1 base from V and 2 bases from J, with 10 bases in between. This chain's CDR3 is CASSLEPGFTDTQYF. Here the CDR3 DNA reads TGTGCCAGCAGCTTAGAGCCGGGGTTCACAGATACGCAGTATTTT.

This clonotype was seen repeatedly, ten times or more. CDR3 loop: CASSIGRQYEQYF. The CDR3 nucleotides are TGTGCCAGCAGTATCGGGAGACAATACGAGCAGTACTTC. The chain employs TRBV6-5 and TRBJ2-7, with D tentatively TRBD2 (6 bases). This CDR3 spans 13 amino acids. Germline V gene lookup returns CDR1 MNHEY and CDR2 SVGAGI. V gave up 5 bases and J gave up 4 bases, with 12 bases separating them.

This chain joins TRBV2 and TRBJ2-5, with 7 positions matching TRBD1. There are 15 residues in the CDR3. Germline V gene data show CDR1 as SNHLY and CDR2 as FYNNEI. The V gene end was trimmed by 6 bases and the J gene end by 5 bases; junction bases not matched to a gene: 12. CDR3 coding DNA: TGTGCCAGCAGCGGGACAGCGAACACCGGGGAGACCCAGTACTTC. This encodes CASSGTANTGETQYF.

This clonotype has a count of ten or more. V gene TRBV4-1 combines with J gene TRBJ2-7, with D perhaps matching TRBD2 (5 bases). Trimming removed 4 bases from V and 5 bases from J, with 12 bases in between. Germline CDR1 reads MGHRA; CDR2 reads YSYEKL. This CDR3 is 13 amino acids long. The CDR3 bases are TGCGCCAGCAGCCCGGGTCTAGCCCACGAGCAGTACTTC. It specifies CASSPGLAHEQYF.

In its sample, this clonotype was seen many times. The V call is TRBV6-6, the J call TRBJ2-2; 7 nucleotides agree with TRBD1. The CDR3 runs 15 residues. Germline assignment: CDR1 MNHNY and CDR2 SVGAGI (reference sequence). V was pared by 2 bases and J by 5 bases, with 5 bases of the junction left unmatched. The CDR3 region has the DNA TGTGCCAGCAGTTACAACAGGGGCAGGACCGGGGAGCTGTTTTTT. Its translation is CASSYNRGRTGELFF.

This clonotype was observed many times. The J gene is TRBJ2-3, the V gene TRBV6-6; D is perhaps TRBD2 (5 bases). The V gene's germline CDR1 is MNHNY and CDR2 SVGAGI (reference sequence). This CDR3 region has 17 residues. Trimming pared 0 bases from V and 6 bases from J, leaving 19 bases between. As DNA, the CDR3 is TGTGCCAGCAGTTACTCGAATTCCGGGAAAATATCCGATACGCAGTATTTT. Protein: CASSYSNSGKISDTQYF.

This chain links TRBV12-3 or TRBV12-4 with TRBJ2-4; D not certain. There are 15 residues in the CDR3. Deletions cut 4 bases from V and 4 bases from J, with 14 bases between. The CDR3 coding sequence is TGTGCCAGCAGTTACATCCCCCACACGAAAAACATTCAGTACTTC. The encoded protein is CASSYIPHTKNIQYF.

This clonotype came up a few times. The V call is TRBV6-2 or TRBV6-3, the J call TRBJ1-2, with no clear D. The V and J ends lost 6 bases and 1 base respectively, with 12 bases between them. The CDR3 covers 14 residues. From germline, CDR1 is MNHEY and CDR2 SVGEGT. CDR3 in amino acids: CASRTASNNYGYTF. CDR3 nucleotide sequence: TGTGCCAGCAGGACGGCAAGTAATAACTATGGCTACACCTTC.

This chain joins TRBV7-9 and TRBJ2-5; 7 bases fit TRBD1. CDR1 is SEHNR and CDR2 is FQNEAQ in the germline V gene (reference sequence). The J segment lost 4 bases and the V segment lost 6 bases, leaving 5 bases of the junction unmatched. The CDR3 loop spans 13 amino acids. The CDR3 region has the DNA TGTGCCAGCAGGGGGACAGATCGAGAGACCCAGTACTTC. Protein: CASRGTDRETQYF.

CDR3 in amino acids: CSRISESEKLFF. As DNA, the CDR3 is TGCAGCCGAATTTCGGAAAGTGAAAAACTGTTTTTT. The chain combines TRBV29-1 with TRBJ1-4; D uncertain. The CDR3 is 12 amino acids. V lost 8 bases, J lost 7 bases, and 14 bases lay in between. Germline loops: CDR1 SQVTM, CDR2 ANQGSEA.

This chain links TRBV20-1 with TRBJ1-4; 7 nucleotides align to TRBD1. V shed 3 bases, J shed 13 bases, and the junction held 11 bases outside the gene matches. The CDR3 extends over 13 amino acids. Germline assignment: CDR1 DFQATT and CDR2 SNEGSKA (reference sequence). The CDR3 DNA reads TGCAGTGCTAGCCCAAGCGACAGGGATATACTGTTTTTT. Protein: CSASPSDRDILFF.

This clonotype was found many times. This sequence joins TRBV12-3 or TRBV12-4 and TRBJ2-2, with TRBD1 identical over 7 bases. CDR3 length: 19 amino acids. Trimming took 2 bases from V and 0 from J; bases not matched to a gene: 12. The CDR3 DNA sequence: TGTGCCAGCAGTTTAATTTTTTGGGGACAGTCTCCGAACACCGGGGAGCTGTTTTTT. Its translation is CASSLIFWGQSPNTGELFF.

This clonotype was observed many times. This sequence joins TRBV2 and TRBJ2-5, with 7 nucleotides matching TRBD2. The CDR3 spans 14 residues. J was trimmed by 5 bases and V by 8 bases; bases with no gene match: 11. Per the germline V gene, CDR1 is SNHLY and CDR2 is FYNNEI. CDR3 bases: TGTGCCAGCCGCTTGGCGGGAGCGGGCGAGACCCAGTACTTC. Amino acid sequence: CASRLAGAGETQYF.

This clonotype was seen many times. The CDR3 DNA follows: TGCGCCAGCAGCCCGGGGACTAGCCACAATGAGCAGTTCTTC. Protein sequence: CASSPGTSHNEQFF. The chain uses TRBV5-1 and TRBJ2-1, with 9 bases fitting TRBD2. Per the germline V gene, CDR1 is SGHRS and CDR2 is YFSETQ. V gave up 4 bases and J gave up 5 bases; unmatched junction bases: 4. The CDR3 runs to 14 residues.

In this sample, this clonotype turned up many times. V usage is TRBV6-1 and J usage is TRBJ2-3; no definite D call. V was pared by 6 bases and J by 4 bases, with 17 bases between. The CDR3 covers 15 residues. Per the germline V gene, CDR1 is MNHNS and CDR2 is SASEGT. This CDR3 is CASRVLAGQSDTQYF. CDR3 DNA sequence: TGTGCCAGCAGGGTCTTGGCTGGCCAGTCAGATACGCAGTATTTT.